Listed below are T cell receptor beta chains from one sample, sequenced in a study of T cells in Graves' hyperthyroidism and ophthalmopathy. TCRdb re-called the multiplex PCR reads through MiXCR, storing one row per CDR3 protein. The table includes 450,000 to 700,000 distinct CDR3 sequences, more than 45% detected once. Sequenced material: peripheral blood or thyroid tissue (not recorded which). These receptors all stem from an adult woman with Graves' disease, either hyperthyroidism or ophthalmopathy (not recorded which). The CDR3 runs from the conserved cysteine through the conserved F or W. Fields, in order: J gene, V gene, clone size, D gene, CDR3 DNA, CDR3 protein. D genes are given only for firm matches. Clone size is given for some rows only: seen once, a few or many times, or a class if the clone is expanded.

j_call: TRBJ1-2; v_call: TRBV5-1; clone_size: NA; d_call: TRBD1; cdr3_nt: TGCGCCAGCAGCTTGATGGGGACAGGAGGCTACACCTTC; cdr3_aa: CASSLMGTGGYTF
j_call: TRBJ2-7; v_call: TRBV9; clone_size: NA; d_call: TRBD2; cdr3_nt: TGTGCCAGCAGCGTAGATGCGGGAGAGGAGGGTGAGCAGTACTTC; cdr3_aa: CASSVDAGEEGEQYF
j_call: TRBJ1-1; v_call: TRBV10-3; clone_size: NA; d_call: NA; cdr3_nt: TGTGCCATCAGTCCAAGTACAGGACTGAACACTGAAGCTTTCTTT; cdr3_aa: CAISPSTGLNTEAFF
j_call: TRBJ1-2; v_call: TRBV10-3; clone_size: NA; d_call: NA; cdr3_nt: TGTGCCATCAGTGAAAGGACAGACAACTATGGCTACACCTTC; cdr3_aa: CAISERTDNYGYTF
j_call: TRBJ2-2; v_call: TRBV7-7; clone_size: once; d_call: NA; cdr3_nt: TGTGCCAGCAGCCCCCACTTGAACACCGGGGAGCTGTTTTTT; cdr3_aa: CASSPHLNTGELFF
j_call: TRBJ1-2; v_call: TRBV30; clone_size: NA; d_call: TRBD1; cdr3_nt: TGTGCCTGGAGTGTTGGACAGGCGGATGGCTACACCTTC; cdr3_aa: CAWSVGQADGYTF
j_call: TRBJ1-2; v_call: TRBV29-1; clone_size: many; d_call: NA; cdr3_nt: TGCAGCGTTGAAGGTTCGGGAGGAAGCTACACCTTC; cdr3_aa: CSVEGSGGSYTF
j_call: TRBJ2-5; v_call: TRBV20-1; clone_size: NA; d_call: TRBD2; cdr3_nt: TGCAGTGCTAGAGATCGGCTAGCGGGAGGTTCACACCAAGAGACCCAGTACTTC; cdr3_aa: CSARDRLAGGSHQETQYF
j_call: TRBJ1-4; v_call: TRBV7-6; clone_size: few; d_call: NA; cdr3_nt: TGTGCCAGCAGCTTAGCCGGGGGGGTCACTGAAAAACTGTTTTTT; cdr3_aa: CASSLAGGVTEKLFF
j_call: TRBJ2-1; v_call: TRBV9; clone_size: NA; d_call: NA; cdr3_nt: TGTGCCAGCAGGAGGGGGGAGTCCTACAATGAGCAGTTCTTC; cdr3_aa: CASRRGESYNEQFF
j_call: TRBJ1-1; v_call: TRBV4-2; clone_size: few; d_call: TRBD1; cdr3_nt: TGTGCCAGCAGCCAACCCTTCGGGCGACAGGGGCACACTGAAGCTTTCTTT; cdr3_aa: CASSQPFGRQGHTEAFF
j_call: TRBJ2-7; v_call: TRBV12-3/TRBV12-4; clone_size: many; d_call: NA; cdr3_nt: TGTGCCAGCAGTTTCGACAGAGGCTACGAGCAGTACTTC; cdr3_aa: CASSFDRGYEQYF
j_call: TRBJ2-7; v_call: TRBV7-3; clone_size: NA; d_call: TRBD2; cdr3_nt: TGTGCCAGCAGCTTAGTCGGGAGGGGGTACAATGAGCAGTACTTC; cdr3_aa: CASSLVGRGYNEQYF
j_call: TRBJ2-7; v_call: TRBV20-1; clone_size: NA; d_call: NA; cdr3_nt: TGCAGTGCGCCAAAGCGGAGGGGATTATACGAGCAGTACTTC; cdr3_aa: CSAPKRRGLYEQYF
j_call: TRBJ2-7; v_call: TRBV10-3; clone_size: many; d_call: NA; cdr3_nt: TGTGCCATCAGTCGGAGCGGCGGGGTCGGGCTCTACGAGCAGTACTTC; cdr3_aa: CAISRSGGVGLYEQYF
j_call: TRBJ1-1; v_call: TRBV5-1; clone_size: many; d_call: TRBD1; cdr3_nt: TGTGCCAGCAGCTTAGGGGGACAGGGGAACACTGAAGCTTTCTTT; cdr3_aa: CASSLGGQGNTEAFF
j_call: TRBJ1-1; v_call: TRBV12-3/TRBV12-4; clone_size: few; d_call: NA; cdr3_nt: TGTGCCAGCAGCCCCCTACAGCACACTGAAGCTTTCTTT; cdr3_aa: CASSPLQHTEAFF
j_call: TRBJ1-2; v_call: TRBV7-9; clone_size: many; d_call: NA; cdr3_nt: TGTGCCAGCAGCTTCCCAGGGAGCTATGGCTACACCTTC; cdr3_aa: CASSFPGSYGYTF
j_call: TRBJ1-4; v_call: TRBV15; clone_size: NA; d_call: NA; cdr3_nt: TGTGCCACCAGCCTATTACAGACTAATGAAAAACTGTTTTTT; cdr3_aa: CATSLLQTNEKLFF
j_call: TRBJ1-1; v_call: TRBV5-1; clone_size: many; d_call: NA; cdr3_nt: TGCGCCAGCAGCTTGATGGCGGGGATGAACACTGAAGCTTTCTTT; cdr3_aa: CASSLMAGMNTEAFF
j_call: TRBJ2-7; v_call: TRBV20-1; clone_size: many; d_call: NA; cdr3_nt: TGCAGTGTTAGGGGACTGTCAGACTACGAGCAGTACTTC; cdr3_aa: CSVRGLSDYEQYF
j_call: TRBJ2-7; v_call: TRBV7-9; clone_size: many; d_call: TRBD2; cdr3_nt: TGTGCCAGCAGCCAAGGACTAGCGGTGAACCCCTCCTACGAGCAGTACTTC; cdr3_aa: CASSQGLAVNPSYEQYF
j_call: TRBJ1-4; v_call: TRBV7-3; clone_size: NA; d_call: TRBD1; cdr3_nt: TGTGCCAGCAGTCCCGGGACAGGAGTAGATGAAAAACTGTTTTTT; cdr3_aa: CASSPGTGVDEKLFF
j_call: TRBJ2-5; v_call: TRBV12-3/TRBV12-4; clone_size: NA; d_call: NA; cdr3_nt: TGTGCCAGCACCTTTGAGGGTGGGTGGGAGCCCCAGTACTTC; cdr3_aa: CASTFEGGWEPQYF
j_call: TRBJ1-6; v_call: TRBV7-6; clone_size: NA; d_call: NA; cdr3_nt: TGTGCCAGCAGCTTAGGGGGCCCACGGAATTCACCCCTCCACTTT; cdr3_aa: CASSLGGPRNSPLHF
j_call: TRBJ1-4; v_call: TRBV7-2; clone_size: NA; d_call: NA; cdr3_nt: TGTGCCAGCAGAAAGACCGGCGCAACTAATGAAAAACTGTTTTTT; cdr3_aa: CASRKTGATNEKLFF
j_call: TRBJ1-2; v_call: TRBV27; clone_size: few; d_call: TRBD1; cdr3_nt: TGTGCCAGCAGTATCAGGGGGAACTATGGCTACACCTTC; cdr3_aa: CASSIRGNYGYTF
j_call: TRBJ1-2; v_call: TRBV19; clone_size: many; d_call: TRBD1; cdr3_nt: TGTGCCAGTAGAGTTGGGACAGGTAGAAGCTATGGCTACACCTTC; cdr3_aa: CASRVGTGRSYGYTF
j_call: TRBJ2-7; v_call: TRBV29-1; clone_size: many; d_call: TRBD1; cdr3_nt: TGCAGCGTTGAAGTTGGGACAGTTAGATACGAGCAGTACTTC; cdr3_aa: CSVEVGTVRYEQYF
j_call: TRBJ1-5; v_call: TRBV29-1; clone_size: NA; d_call: TRBD1; cdr3_nt: TGCAGCGTAGGGACAGACGGTCAGCCCCAGCATTTT; cdr3_aa: CSVGTDGQPQHF
j_call: TRBJ1-5; v_call: TRBV10-3; clone_size: NA; d_call: NA; cdr3_nt: TGTGCCACCAGTCGGTTGTATAGCACTCAGCCCCAGCATTTT; cdr3_aa: CATSRLYSTQPQHF
j_call: TRBJ1-6; v_call: TRBV25-1; clone_size: NA; d_call: NA; cdr3_nt: TGTGCCAGCAGTGAACCGACTCGTGGGAATTCACCCCTCCACTTT; cdr3_aa: CASSEPTRGNSPLHF